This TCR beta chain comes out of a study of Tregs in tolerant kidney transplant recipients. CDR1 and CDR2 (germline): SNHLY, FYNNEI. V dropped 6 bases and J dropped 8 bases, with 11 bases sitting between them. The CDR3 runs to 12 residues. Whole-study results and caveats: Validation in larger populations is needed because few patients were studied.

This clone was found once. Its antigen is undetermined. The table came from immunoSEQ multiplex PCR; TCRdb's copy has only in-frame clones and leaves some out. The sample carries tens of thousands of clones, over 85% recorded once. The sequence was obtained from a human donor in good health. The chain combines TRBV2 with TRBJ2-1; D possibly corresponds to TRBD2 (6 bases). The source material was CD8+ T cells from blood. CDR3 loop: CASSPGGYEQFF. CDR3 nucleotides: TGTGCCAGCAGCCCCGGGGGTTATGAGCAGTTCTTC.